This T cell receptor (beta chain) was found in a study of T cell responses to AZD1222 COVID-19 vaccine (dated by TCRdb to about 2021). Regarding the complete study: TCR sequencing was performed for roughly 250 trial participants, of whom roughly 200 were given two doses of AZD1222 and around 25 were given two doses of MenACWY control vaccine. Trial participants were enrolled by age into subgroups of 18-55, 56-69 and 70-plus years, and approximately 150, 30 and 60 TCR-sequenced participants, respectively, were included in these subgroups. The paper's findings and limits, for the study overall: Only a handful of AZD1222 recipients were SARS-CoV-2 seropositive at baseline, limiting conclusions about previously exposed vaccinees. Because no day 14 peak-response samples were available, the repertoires could be characterized only after the peak T cell response. Reportedly, almost half of the unique spike-specific TCRs recognized epitopes lying outside the regions that are mutated in the B.1.351 and B.1.1.7 variants. In the small 56-69-year group, the increase in depth fell short of significance, most likely because of low power. Participants were mostly white British and included more females than males, and it was suggested by the authors that clonal diversity may have been underestimated. After two AZD1222 doses, spike-specific TCR breadth and depth were significantly higher than at day 0 and than in MenACWY recipients. The vaccine-associated CD4 TCRs covered the entire spike protein, and the dominant responses fell in regions 160-218 and 743-854.

In regard to this clone: It has no known antigen specificity. No qualities accompany the bases; no much larger clone lies one base away.

At the junction V is shortened by 0 bases and J by 2 bases, with 9 bases in between. From the cysteine up to the phenylalanine, the CDR3 has a length of 15 residues. Just CDR3 DNA is preserved here, 45 bases in frame from base 1. Looking up the germline V gene yields CDR1 KGHSH and CDR2 LQKENI. The CDR3 regions of human TCRbeta chains were subjected to immunosequencing. In the paper's pipeline: Repertoire TCRs were checked for matches against a reference library of SARS-CoV-2-specific TCRs that had been generated using the MIRA antigen-specificity platform. Breadth was defined as the fraction of unique TCRs that were SARS-CoV-2-associated, and depth was defined as the fraction of total T cells that were SARS-CoV-2-associated. Using the MIRA data, each spike-specific TCR was assigned both to the spike region to which the TCR was reactive and to a CD4 or CD8 class. Log10-transformed breadth and depth values were compared by one-way ANOVA with Sidak's multiple comparisons tests. This immuneACCESS table, as held by TCRdb, lists in-frame sequences with V and J called but not all clones. Of the missing ones, under half trace to an unresolved V gene in checked studies; the others have no known cause. V, J and clone size are taken as reported in that table, and D and trimming were inferred from the DNA itself. The sample contains about 83,000 clones, roughly 90% of them found a single time. Under 5% of the sample rests with the top ten.

This specimen's time point label, interpreted: baseline before first vaccination. This specimen's treatment or condition label, per the study, means: meningococcal conjugate vaccine given as trial control. The vaccinee samples were drawn from two UK trials, COV001 and COV002, one of which was a single-blind randomized controlled phase 2/3 trial testing AZD1222 (ChAdOx1 nCoV-19) in healthy adults. For TCRbeta chain sequencing, PBMC samples were collected from trial participants at day 0 and at day 28 after the second dose. The clonotype originates from an adult in good health. The chain was built from TRBV18 and TRBJ2-3; matching of 6 bases hints at TRBD2 as the D gene. This specimen was peripheral blood, taken on day 0 of MenACWY control vaccination. The DNA sequence is as follows: TGTGCCAGCTCACCACCGCAGGGACTCACAGATACGCAGTATTTT. It encodes CASSPPQGLTDTQYF.